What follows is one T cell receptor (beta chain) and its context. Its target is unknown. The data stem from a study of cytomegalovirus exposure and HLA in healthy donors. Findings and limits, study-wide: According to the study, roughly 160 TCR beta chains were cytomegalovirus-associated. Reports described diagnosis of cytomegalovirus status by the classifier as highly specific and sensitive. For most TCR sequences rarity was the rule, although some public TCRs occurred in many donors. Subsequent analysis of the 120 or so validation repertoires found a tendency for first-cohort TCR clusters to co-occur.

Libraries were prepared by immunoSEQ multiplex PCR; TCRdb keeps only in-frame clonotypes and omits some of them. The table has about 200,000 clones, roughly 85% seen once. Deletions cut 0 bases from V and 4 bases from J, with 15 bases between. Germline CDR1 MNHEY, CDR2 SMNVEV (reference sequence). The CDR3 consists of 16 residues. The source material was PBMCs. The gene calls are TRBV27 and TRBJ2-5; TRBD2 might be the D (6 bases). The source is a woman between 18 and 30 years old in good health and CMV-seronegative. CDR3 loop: CASSLSNGGTVETQYF. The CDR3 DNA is TGTGCCAGCAGTTTATCGAATGGCGGGACCGTAGAGACCCAGTACTTC.